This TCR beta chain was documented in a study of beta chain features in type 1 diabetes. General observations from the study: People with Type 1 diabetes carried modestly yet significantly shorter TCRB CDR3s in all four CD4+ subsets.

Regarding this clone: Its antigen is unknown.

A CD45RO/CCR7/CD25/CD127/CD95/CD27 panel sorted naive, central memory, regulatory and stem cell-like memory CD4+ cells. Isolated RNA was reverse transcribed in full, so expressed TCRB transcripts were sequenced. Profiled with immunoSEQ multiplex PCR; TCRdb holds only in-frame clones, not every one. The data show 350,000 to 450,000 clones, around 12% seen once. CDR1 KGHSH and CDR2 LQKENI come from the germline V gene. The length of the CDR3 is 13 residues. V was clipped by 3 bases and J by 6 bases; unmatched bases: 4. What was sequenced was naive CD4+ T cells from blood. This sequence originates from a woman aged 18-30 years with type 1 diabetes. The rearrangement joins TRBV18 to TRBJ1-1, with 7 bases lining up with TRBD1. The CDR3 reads CASSPDRDAEAFF. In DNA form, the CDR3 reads TGTGCCAGCTCACCCGACAGGGACGCTGAAGCTTTCTTT.